Included here is one TCR beta chain sequence, with context. What it binds is unknown. This entry comes from a study of T cell responses to AZD1222 COVID-19 vaccine. Study-wide results and limits: Only five to seven individuals given AZD1222 were seropositive at baseline.

Assay used: immunoSEQ multiplex PCR; TCRdb lists only in-frame clones, some missing. The sample records fewer than 250,000 clones, 85% to 95% being singletons. There are 11 residues in the CDR3. CDR1 is SNHLY and CDR2 is FYNNEI in the germline V gene. V lost 11 bases to trimming and J lost 9 bases; unmatched junction nucleotides: 7. This receptor was obtained from an adult in good health. The sample consisted of peripheral blood, taken on day 0 of MenACWY control vaccination. This chain joins TRBV2 and TRBJ1-2; 9 bases line up with TRBD1. CDR3 bases: TGTGCCGGGGGACAGGGTTCGAGCTACACCTTC. Amino acids: CAGGQGSSYTF.